Listed here are 11 T cell receptor beta chains from one sample, sequenced in a study of blood T cell repertoires in COVID-19. Data came from immunoSEQ multiplex PCR; TCRdb stores just in-frame clones and leaves some out. The table records roughly 190,000 clones, more than 75% of them present only once. The sample taken for sequencing was peripheral blood. These receptors were taken from a man younger than 35 with active or convalescent COVID-19.

V gene TRBV7-8 combines with J gene TRBJ2-3, with D perhaps TRBD2 (6 bases). The CDR3 has 15 amino acids. The germline V and J ends were trimmed by 0 bases and 2 bases, with 9 bases remaining between them. The germline V gene encodes CDR1 SGHVS and CDR2 FQNEAQ. This CDR3 is CASSLAGGFTDTQYF. DNA of the CDR3: TGTGCCAGCAGCTTAGCGGGGGGTTTCACAGATACGCAGTATTTT.

V gene TRBV12-5 combines with J gene TRBJ2-2; 7 nucleotides match TRBD1. The CDR3 runs to 15 residues. CDR1 LGHNT and CDR2 FRNRAP come from the germline V gene. Trimming at V came to 2 bases and at J to 6 bases, leaving 6 bases not matched to a gene. Written as DNA, the CDR3 is TGTGCTAGTGGTTTGATAGGGGGCGCATCCGGGGAGCTGTTTTTT. Its protein product is CASGLIGGASGELFF.

This clone appeared once. The chain has TRBV2 and TRBJ2-5; TRBD1 matches at 8 bases. Per the germline V gene, CDR1 is SNHLY and CDR2 is FYNNEI. This CDR3 is 14 amino acids long. The trim removed 2 bases at V and 2 bases at J, leaving 1 base unmatched. CDR3 DNA sequence: TGTGCCAGCAGTGAACAGGGGGCTCAAGAGACCCAGTACTTC. Its translation is CASSEQGAQETQYF.

The rearrangement links TRBV7-3 to TRBJ2-3; unclear D gene. V lost 5 bases to trimming and J lost 2 bases, with 8 bases between them. CDR3 size: 13 residues. Germline lookup yields CDR1 SGHTA and CDR2 FQGTGA. CDR3 DNA sequence: TGTGCCAGCAGCCCCCCTACCACAGATACGCAGTATTTT. Its translation: CASSPPTTDTQYF.

The chain combines TRBV30 with TRBJ2-3; D might be TRBD1 (6 bases). CDR3 length equals 16 residues. The V end was cut by 0 bases, the J end by 2 bases, with 15 bases between. Per the germline V gene, CDR1 is GTSNPN and CDR2 is SVGIG (reference sequence). CDR3 sequence reads: CAWSVRILGATDTQYF. DNA for the CDR3: TGTGCCTGGAGTGTACGAATTTTGGGGGCCACAGATACGCAGTATTTT. The variable domain in full, with the rest retrieved from reference TRBV30 and TRBJ2-3, is SQTIHQWPATLVQPVGSPLSLECTVEGTSNPNLYWYRQAAGRGLQLLFYSVGIGQISSEVPQNLSASRPQDRQFILSSKKLLLSDSGFYLCAWSVRILGATDTQYFGPGTRLTVL.

This clone was seen only a few times. This rearrangement joins TRBV5-6 to TRBJ1-2, with D uncertain. This CDR3 contains 14 residues. From germline, CDR1 is SGHDT and CDR2 YYEEEE. Trimming took off 4 bases at V and 0 bases at J, with 10 bases between the two ends. The CDR3 sequence: CASSPPRSNYGYTF. For the CDR3, the DNA is TGTGCCAGCAGCCCCCCCAGATCTAACTATGGCTACACCTTC.

The J gene is TRBJ2-1, the V gene TRBV27, with TRBD2 matching over 10 bases. V shed 5 bases and J 8 bases; nucleotides not matched to a gene: 6. Germline V CDR1 and CDR2: MNHEY, SMNVEV (reference sequence). The CDR3 is 14 amino acids. CDR3 in DNA: TGTGCCAGCAGTCCACTAGCGGGATCTCATGAGCAGTTCTTC. As protein: CASSPLAGSHEQFF.

CDR3 region: CATSDLRDTGELFF. The CDR3 DNA reads TGTGCCACCAGTGATTTGCGGGACACCGGGGAGCTGTTTTTT. This rearrangement joins TRBV24-1 to TRBJ2-2; no clear D gene. The germline V and J ends were trimmed by 0 bases and 3 bases, with 4 bases remaining between them. Germline V gene data show CDR1 as KGHDR and CDR2 as SFDVKD. The CDR3 has 14 residues.

This clone was observed once. CDR3 DNA sequence: TGTGCCAGCAGGGAGGGACAGGGGAGCACAGATACGCAGTATTTT. Translating gives CASREGQGSTDTQYF. This chain connects TRBV27 to TRBJ2-3, with 10 bases matching TRBD1. CDR1 is MNHEY and CDR2 is SMNVEV in the germline V gene (reference sequence). Trimming removed 6 bases from V and 0 bases from J; junction bases left unmatched: 3. The CDR3 extends over 15 amino acids.

Written as DNA, the CDR3 is TGTGCCAGCAGATCTAGCACCGGGGAGCTGTTTTTT. This sequence encodes CASRSSTGELFF. The rearrangement joins TRBV9 to TRBJ2-2; unclear D gene. Germline V CDR1 and CDR2: SGDLS, YYNGEE. The CDR3 length is 12 residues. V dropped 5 bases and J dropped 4 bases, with 6 bases sitting between them.

The rearrangement uses TRBV18 and TRBJ2-3, with TRBD2 as a possible D gene (5 bases). V was clipped by 3 bases and J by 4 bases, with 5 bases between them. CDR1 and CDR2 (germline): KGHSH, LQKENI. This CDR3 spans 12 amino acids. CDR3 in amino acids: CASSPEADTQYF. CDR3 DNA sequence: TGTGCCAGCTCACCGGAGGCAGATACGCAGTATTTT.